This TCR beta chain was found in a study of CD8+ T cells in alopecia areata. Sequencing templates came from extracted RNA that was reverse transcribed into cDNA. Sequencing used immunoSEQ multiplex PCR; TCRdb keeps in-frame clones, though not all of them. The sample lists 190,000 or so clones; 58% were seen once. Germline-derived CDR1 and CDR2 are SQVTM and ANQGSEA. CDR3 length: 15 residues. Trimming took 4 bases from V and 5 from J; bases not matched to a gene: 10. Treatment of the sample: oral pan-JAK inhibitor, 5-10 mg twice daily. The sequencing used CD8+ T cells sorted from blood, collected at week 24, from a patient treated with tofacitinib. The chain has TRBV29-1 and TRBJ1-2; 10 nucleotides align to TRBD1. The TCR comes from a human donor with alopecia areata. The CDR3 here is CSVGPGTGAAYGYTF. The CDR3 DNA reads TGCAGCGTTGGTCCCGGGACAGGGGCTGCTTATGGCTACACCTTC. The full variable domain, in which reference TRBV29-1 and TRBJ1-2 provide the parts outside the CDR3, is SAVISQKPSRDICQRGTSLTIQCQVDSQVTMMFWYRQQPGQSLTLIATANQGSEATYESGFVIDKFPISRPNLTFSTLTVSNMSPEDSSIYLCSVGPGTGAAYGYTFGSGTRLTVV.